This T cell receptor beta chain came from a study of early T cells in non-severe SARS-CoV-2 infection. Looking at the study overall: Unpaired chains resulted from sequencing bulk RNA of unsorted whole blood. Findings of the study overall: Missing private and CD4 specificities, VDJdb matching favored anti-spike CD8 responses.

Deletions cut 1 base from V and 6 bases from J, with 8 bases between. CDR1 is SGHAT and CDR2 is FQNNGV in the germline V gene. The CDR3 length is 13 residues. Attached unique molecular identifiers marked individual cDNA molecules. TCRdb re-called the 5' RACE reads through MiXCR, storing one row per CDR3 protein. The sample lists under 65,000 distinct CDR3 sequences, about 12% occurring once. A remark on this clonotype: No antigen is known for it.

The J gene is TRBJ2-3, the V gene TRBV11-2; no firm D call. The source of this sequence is an adult who was a healthcare worker with PCR-confirmed SARS-CoV-2 infection or an uninfected control (not recorded which). The source material was whole blood, sampled at baseline. DNA for the CDR3: TGTGCCAGCAGCTTAGCGGACGCGGATACGCAGTATTTT. This sequence encodes CASSLADADTQYF. The entire variable domain, with the rest obtained from reference TRBV11-2 and TRBJ2-3, is as follows: EAGVAQSPRYKIIEKRQSVAFWCNPISGHATLYWYQQILGQGPKLLIQFQNNGVVDDSQLPKDRFSAERLKGVDSTLKIQPAKLEDSAVYLCASSLADADTQYFGPGTRLTVL.